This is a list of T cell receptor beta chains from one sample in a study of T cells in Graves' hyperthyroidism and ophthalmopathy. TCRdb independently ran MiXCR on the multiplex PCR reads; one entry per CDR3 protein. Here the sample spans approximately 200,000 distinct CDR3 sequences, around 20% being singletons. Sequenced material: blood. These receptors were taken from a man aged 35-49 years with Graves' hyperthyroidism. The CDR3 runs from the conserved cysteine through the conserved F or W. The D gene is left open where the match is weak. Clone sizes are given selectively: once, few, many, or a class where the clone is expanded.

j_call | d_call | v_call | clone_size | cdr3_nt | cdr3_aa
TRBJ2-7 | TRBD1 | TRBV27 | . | TGTGCCAGCAGTCAGGACAGGGGGCTCTACGAGCAGTACTTC | CASSQDRGLYEQYF
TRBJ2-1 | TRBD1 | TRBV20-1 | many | TGCAGTGCTGAGGGGGCGGGCAATGAGCAGTTCTTC | CSAEGAGNEQFF
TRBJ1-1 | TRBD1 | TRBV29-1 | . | TGCAGCGTTGAAGAGAGTGGGGCAGGGGGTGAAGCTTTCTTT | CSVEESGAGGEAFF
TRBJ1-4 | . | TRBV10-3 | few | TGTGCCACCAGGCCAAGCCCAAATGAAAAACTGTTTTTT | CATRPSPNEKLFF
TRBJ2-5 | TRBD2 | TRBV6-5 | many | TGTGCCAGCAGTTACGGGAGGGGAGAGACCCAGTACTTC | CASSYGRGETQYF
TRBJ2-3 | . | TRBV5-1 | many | TGCGCCAGCAGCTTGTTGGCTAGCACAGATACGCAGTATTTT | CASSLLASTDTQYF
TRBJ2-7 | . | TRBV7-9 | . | TGTGCCAGCAGCGCTCCGGGACAAAGTACCTACGAGCAGTACTTC | CASSAPGQSTYEQYF
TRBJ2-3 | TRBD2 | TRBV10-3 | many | TGTGCCATCAGATCGACTAGCCCAGCTCTAGATACGCAGTATTTT | CAIRSTSPALDTQYF
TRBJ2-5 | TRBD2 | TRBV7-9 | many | TGTGCCAGCAGCCTAACCACCCCGTCTAGCGGGGCTCTACGCAGAGAGACCCAGTACTTC | CASSLTTPSSGALRRETQYF
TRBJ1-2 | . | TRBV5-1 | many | TGCGCCAGCAGGGGGAGTTCCTATGGCTACACCTTC | CASRGSSYGYTF
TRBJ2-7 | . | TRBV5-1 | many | TGCGCCAGCAGCACGGGCCGAGCTTCCTACGAGCAGTACTTC | CASSTGRASYEQYF
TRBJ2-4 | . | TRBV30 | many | TGTGCCTGGAGTGGCGGCTCCACCATTCAGTACTTC | CAWSGGSTIQYF
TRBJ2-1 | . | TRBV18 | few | TGTGCCAGCTCACCACCGGGACCCTACAATGAGCAGTTCTTC | CASSPPGPYNEQFF
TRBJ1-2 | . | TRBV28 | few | TGTGCCAGCAGAGTACAGGGTAACTATGGCTACACCTTC | CASRVQGNYGYTF
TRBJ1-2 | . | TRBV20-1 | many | TGCAGTGCTAGGGACAGAACTAACTATGGCTACACCTTC | CSARDRTNYGYTF
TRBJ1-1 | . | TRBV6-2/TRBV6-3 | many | TGTGCCAGCAGGGACAGCGGGAACACTGAAGCTTTCTTT | CASRDSGNTEAFF